The T cell receptor (beta chain) under discussion was sequenced for a study of cytomegalovirus exposure and HLA in healthy donors. Study-wide points: It was taken for granted in presence/absence analyses that sequencing depth across donors was roughly uniform.

Comments on this clone: Its specificity is not known.

The primer mix had 60 Vbeta and 13 Jbeta primers. This table comes from immunoSEQ multiplex PCR, and its TCRdb copy is limited to in-frame clones, with some not included. The sample includes under 250,000 clones, 78% seen only once; the top ten take 3.8%. CDR3 length equals 13 residues. Germline trimming cut 9 bases from V and 6 bases from J; bases unmatched to any gene: 5. Germline V CDR1 and CDR2: LNHDA, SQIVND (reference sequence). This sequence joins TRBV19 and TRBJ1-6, with TRBD1 matching over 7 bases. The receptor comes from a male donor in good health and CMV-seronegative. Sequences were obtained from PBMCs. CDR3: CASGDRVNSPLHF. In nucleotides, the CDR3 is TGTGCCAGCGGAGACAGGGTTAATTCACCCCTCCACTTT.